The present entry profiles one T cell receptor beta chain with its context. Its specificity is unknown. This sample stems from a study of regulatory T cells in long-lasting Graves disease. Findings of the study overall: Study was limited to peripheral blood, excluding thyroid tissue. TCR diversity was lower in persistent Graves' patients (versus newly diagnosed ones).

Specified time point: newly diagnosed GD, antithyroid drugs for less than 3 months. Extracted PBMC RNA gave rise to the TCR library. Both iRepertoire HTBI primers and Arm-PCR of CDR3 regions were used to build the TCR beta libraries. TCRdb reanalysed the multiplex PCR reads using MiXCR and keeps one entry per CDR3 protein. Here the sample spans roughly 510,000 distinct CDR3 sequences, 15% to 20% being singletons. Trimming took off 4 bases at V and 8 bases at J, with 18 bases between the two ends. The CDR3 totals 14 residues. Germline assignment: CDR1 SGHKS and CDR2 YYEKEE (reference sequence). In addition, the sample was reused for a study of T cells in Graves' hyperthyroidism and ophthalmopathy.

This specimen consisted of peripheral blood mononuclear cells (PBMCs), obtained at new diagnosis, from a patient treated with antithyroid drugs. This chain links TRBV5-5 with TRBJ1-2, with D perhaps TRBD1 (5 bases). This clonotype was obtained from a man aged 18 to 35 with Graves disease. CDR3 loop: CASSLGSRDGGYTF. The CDR3 DNA reads TGTGCCAGCAGCCTAGGTAGCAGGGACGGCGGCTACACCTTC. Drawing the rest from reference TRBV5-5 and TRBJ1-2, the complete variable domain is DAGVTQSPTHLIKTRGQQVTLRCSPISGHKSVSWYQQVLGQGPQFIFQYYEKEERGRGNFPDRFSARQFPNYSSELNVNALLLGDSALYLCASSLGSRDGGYTFGSGTRLTVV.